The next 26 T cell receptor beta chains were all read from a single sample in a study of cytomegalovirus exposure and HLA in healthy donors. The primer mix had 60 Vbeta and 13 Jbeta primers. The repertoire was sequenced with immunoSEQ multiplex PCR; TCRdb's copy has only in-frame clones and lacks some. The sample includes over 100,000 clones, more than 60% of them seen just once. Sequenced input: PBMCs. The receptors originated from a man in his forties or fifties in good health and CMV-seropositive.

The chain employs TRBV28 and TRBJ1-2; 10 nucleotides align to TRBD1. With V trimmed by 4 bases and J by 5 bases, 10 bases remained unmatched. Per germline, CDR1 MDHEN and CDR2 SYDVKM. The CDR3 is 16 residues long. The DNA for the CDR3 is TGTGCCAGCAGTTCCCGAATCACGGGACAGGGGTATGGCTACACCTTC. Encoded protein: CASSSRITGQGYGYTF.

The chain carries TRBV4-2 and TRBJ1-2; 7 bases are shared with TRBD1. Trimming at V came to 0 bases and at J to 4 bases, leaving 5 bases not matched to a gene. The germline V gene encodes CDR1 LGHNA and CDR2 YNFKEQ. This CDR3 is 15 amino acids long. The CDR3 coding sequence is TGTGCCAGCAGCCAAGATCATCACAGGGGCTATGGCTACACCTTC. Amino acid sequence: CASSQDHHRGYGYTF.

This clone was counted only a few times. J is TRBJ1-1 and V is TRBV6-4; D might be TRBD1 (6 bases). The CDR3 is 15 amino acids. V lost 1 base to trimming and J lost 5 bases, with 14 bases between them. Germline CDR1 MRHNA, CDR2 SNTAGT. CDR3 region: CASSDLGGLRTEAFF. CDR3 DNA: TGTGCCAGCAGTGACTTGGGGGGGCTAAGGACTGAAGCTTTCTTT.

On this clone itself: The same CDR3 arises from other DNA sequences in this sample as well. The V call is TRBV6-6, the J call TRBJ2-1, with 7 nucleotides matching TRBD1. Trimming took 5 bases from V and 6 from J; bases not matched to a gene: 1. The V gene's germline CDR1 is MNHNY and CDR2 SVGAGI (reference sequence). The CDR3 has 12 amino acids. The CDR3 nucleotides read TGTGCCAGCAGTCCAGGGGGCAATGAGCAGTTCTTC. This sequence encodes CASSPGGNEQFF.

This clone occurred a few times. The chain recombines TRBV5-1 with TRBJ2-2, with D tentatively TRBD1 (8 bases). Germline CDR1 and CDR2: SGHRS and YFSETQ. The CDR3 is 19 residues long. V shed 3 bases and J shed 0 bases, with 21 bases lying between them. Written as DNA, the CDR3 is TGCGCCAGCAGCTCCAGAGTGGGGACAGGACTAGCGAACACCGGGGAGCTGTTTTTT. It encodes CASSSRVGTGLANTGELFF. The complete variable domain, with remaining parts taken from reference TRBV5-1 and TRBJ2-2, reads KAGVTQTPRYLIKTRGQQVTLSCSPISGHRSVSWYQQTPGQGLQFLFEYFSETQRNKGNFPGRFSGRQFSNSRSEMNVSTLELGDSALYLCASSSRVGTGLANTGELFFGEGSRLTVL.

This clone was seen a few times. The chain carries TRBV29-1 and TRBJ1-4; D unresolved. Germline CDR1 reads SQVTM; CDR2 reads ANQGSEA. Trimming took 4 bases from V and 7 from J, leaving 4 bases between them. The CDR3 consists of 10 residues. The CDR3 nucleotides read TGCAGCGTTGGGAGTGAAAAACTGTTTTTT. Protein: CSVGSEKLFF.

This clone showed up just a few times. The V gene is TRBV27, the J gene TRBJ2-7; TRBD2 matches at 10 bases. Germline V gene sequence: CDR1 MNHEY, CDR2 SMNVEV (reference sequence). Trimming cost V 3 bases and J 2 bases; bases outside gene matches: 4. This CDR3 comprises 15 residues. In DNA form, the CDR3 reads TGTGCCAGCAGTTTCGGACTAGCGGCTCCCTACGAGCAGTACTTC. This translates into CASSFGLAAPYEQYF.

The rearrangement links TRBV7-7 to TRBJ2-5; a possible D gene is TRBD2 (7 bases). Looked up from germline, CDR1 is SSHAT and CDR2 is FNYEAQ (reference sequence). This CDR3 is built from 15 residues. Trimming stripped 5 bases from V and 2 bases from J, with 15 bases between. In nucleotides, the CDR3 is TGTGCCAGCAGCCTAGGGGGGGGTGGACAAGAGACCCAGTACTTC. Translating it yields CASSLGGGGQETQYF. Looking up the rest from reference TRBV7-7 and TRBJ2-5 gives the full variable domain: GAGVSQSPRYKVTKRGQDVTLRCDPISSHATLYWYQQALGQGPEFLTYFNYEAQPDKSGLPSDRFSAERPEGSISTLTIQRTEQRDSAMYRCASSLGGGGQETQYFGPGTRLLVL.

This sequence joins TRBV7-9 and TRBJ2-1; D perhaps matches TRBD1 (5 bases). V was cut by 2 bases and J by 9 bases, with 14 bases left in between. From germline, CDR1 is SEHNR and CDR2 FQNEAQ (reference sequence). The CDR3 is 14 amino acids. The CDR3: CASSLYSGRGEQFF. The CDR3 DNA reads TGTGCCAGCAGCTTATATTCAGGAAGGGGTGAGCAGTTCTTC.

In this sample, this clone turned up a few times. The chain couples TRBV29-1 to TRBJ2-5, with 9 bases aligning to TRBD2. The ends lost 7 bases at V and 4 bases at J; junction bases unmatched: 10. CDR1 and CDR2 from the germline V gene are SQVTM and ANQGSEA. This CDR3 spans 14 amino acids. The CDR3 protein is CSGDERGRVETQYF. CDR3 nucleotide sequence: TGCAGCGGGGATGAACGCGGGAGGGTAGAGACCCAGTACTTC.

V is TRBV30 and J is TRBJ1-3; possibly TRBD1 for D (6 bases). Per the germline V gene, CDR1 is GTSNPN and CDR2 is SVGIG (reference sequence). Trimming took 2 bases from V and 4 from J, leaving 9 bases between them. The CDR3 spans 13 residues. The CDR3 DNA follows: TGTGCCTGGAGTAGTCAGGGGGGAAACACCATATATTTT. Protein sequence: CAWSSQGGNTIYF.

The rearrangement joins TRBV14 to TRBJ2-1, with D possibly TRBD2 on 6 matching bases. Germline values: CDR1 SGHDN, CDR2 FVKESK. The CDR3 has 12 amino acids. Trimming took 4 bases from V and 14 from J, leaving 15 bases between them. The CDR3 here is CASSRGDRREFF. In DNA, the CDR3 is TGTGCCAGCAGCCGGGGGGACCGGAGGGAGTTCTTC. The complete variable domain, with remaining parts taken from reference TRBV14 and TRBJ2-1, reads EAGVTQFPSHSVIEKGQTVTLRCDPISGHDNLYWYRRVMGKEIKFLLHFVKESKQDESGMPNNRFLAERTGGTYSTLKVQPAELEDSGVYFCASSRGDRREFFGPGTRLTVL.

J is TRBJ2-1 and V is TRBV27; TRBD2 might be the D (6 bases). In germline, CDR1 is MNHEY, CDR2 SMNVEV (reference sequence). Trimming left V 5 bases short and J 5 bases short, with 10 bases between. The CDR3 covers 13 residues. The CDR3 DNA is TGTGCCAGCAGTCCCCCGGGGGACAATGAGCAGTTCTTC. Its translation: CASSPPGDNEQFF.

The gene calls are TRBV19 and TRBJ1-1, with D unclear. This CDR3 is built from 12 residues. Deletions cut 3 bases from V and 5 bases from J, with 7 bases between. In germline, CDR1 is LNHDA, CDR2 SQIVND (reference sequence). CDR3: CASSIGMTEAFF. CDR3 bases: TGTGCCAGTAGTATCGGGATGACTGAAGCTTTCTTT.

J is TRBJ2-1 and V is TRBV7-9; TRBD2 might be the D (5 bases). This CDR3 is 15 amino acids long. V shed 1 base and J shed 2 bases, with 9 bases lying between them. Per the germline V gene, CDR1 is SEHNR and CDR2 is FQNEAQ (reference sequence). The CDR3 coding sequence is TGTGCCAGCAGCTTAGACGGGATCGCCTACAATGAGCAGTTCTTC. Residues: CASSLDGIAYNEQFF.

This clone was recorded only once. The chain employs TRBV19 and TRBJ1-2, with D unclear. The germline V gene encodes CDR1 LNHDA and CDR2 SQIVND (reference sequence). CDR3 size: 13 residues. Deletions cut 1 base from V and 4 bases from J, with 7 bases between. The DNA of the CDR3 is TGTGCCAGTAGTATAGGAGGAAGCTATGGCTACACCTTC. Translation gives CASSIGGSYGYTF.

This clone has only one observation. The chain combines TRBV2 with TRBJ1-2; the match to TRBD1 covers 10 bases. Germline CDR1 and CDR2: SNHLY and FYNNEI. The CDR3 length is 13 residues. Unmatched junction bases numbered 7, after V lost 7 bases and J lost 8 bases. The CDR3 reads CASTGTGATGYTF. The DNA for the CDR3 is TGTGCCAGCACTGGGACAGGGGCCACGGGCTACACCTTC.

The chain is built from TRBV7-9 and TRBJ1-2; 8 bases are a match to TRBD1. Germline CDR1 and CDR2: SEHNR and FQNEAQ (reference sequence). The CDR3 is 17 amino acids. V shed 4 bases, J shed 6 bases, and the junction held 16 bases outside the gene matches. The CDR3 loop reads CASSSRPIGQGRDGYTF. The CDR3, as DNA: TGTGCCAGCAGCTCCCGACCGATAGGACAGGGTAGAGATGGCTACACCTTC.

The CDR3 spells CASSLARETQYF. For the CDR3, the DNA is TGTGCCAGCAGCTTGGCCCGGGAGACCCAGTACTTC. The chain employs TRBV5-6 and TRBJ2-5; D gene ambiguous. The length of the CDR3 is 12 residues. CDR1 is SGHDT and CDR2 is YYEEEE in the germline V gene. Trimming removed 0 bases from V and 5 bases from J, with 5 bases in between.

This clone was counted between two and nine times. This chain connects TRBV18 to TRBJ2-1; D remains ambiguous. V lost 0 bases to trimming and J lost 5 bases, with 5 bases between them. Germline CDR1 KGHSH, CDR2 LQKENI. The CDR3 contains 13 residues. This CDR3 is CASSPPSHNEQFF. Written as DNA, the CDR3 is TGTGCCAGCTCACCACCGAGTCACAATGAGCAGTTCTTC.

This chain uses TRBV2 with TRBJ2-1; TRBD2 matches at 9 bases. The ends lost 1 base at V and 6 bases at J; junction bases unmatched: 1. The CDR3 has 14 residues. CDR1 and CDR2 (germline): SNHLY, FYNNEI. CDR3 coding DNA: TGTGCCAGCAGTGAAGGCGGGGGGGGCAATGAGCAGTTCTTC. It is translated as CASSEGGGGNEQFF. Full variable domain (missing parts from reference TRBV2 and TRBJ2-1): EPEVTQTPSHQVTQMGQEVILRCVPISNHLYFYWYRQILGQKVEFLVSFYNNEISEKSEIFDDQFSVERPDGSNFTLKIRSTKLEDSAMYFCASSEGGGGNEQFFGPGTRLTVL.

The table lists this clone with a count of one. The V and J genes are TRBV7-2 and TRBJ2-7; TRBD1 matches 8 bases. The V and J ends lost 5 bases and 3 bases, in that order; junction bases with no gene match: 6. Germline-derived CDR1 and CDR2 are SGHTA and FQGNSA. The CDR3 extends over 14 amino acids. CDR3 in DNA: TGTGCCAGCAGCCAGGACAGGGTGAACTACGAGCAGTACTTC. Amino acid sequence: CASSQDRVNYEQYF.

In this sample, this clone turned up a few times. This chain uses TRBV19 with TRBJ2-2; a possible D gene is TRBD2 (6 bases). Trimming took off 3 bases at V and 6 bases at J, with 11 bases between the two ends. The germline V gene encodes CDR1 LNHDA and CDR2 SQIVND (reference sequence). The CDR3 has 14 amino acids. The chain's CDR3 is CASSMRGLSGELFF. The CDR3 nucleotides read TGTGCCAGTAGTATGAGGGGACTCTCCGGGGAGCTGTTTTTT.

This sequence joins TRBV29-1 and TRBJ1-1; D gene uncertain. Germline values: CDR1 SQVTM, CDR2 ANQGSEA. Trimming stripped 5 bases from V and 4 bases from J, with 11 bases between. This CDR3 comprises 12 residues. Written as DNA, the CDR3 is TGCAGCGTTTCCGAGAGGCCCACTGAAGCTTTCTTT. This translates into CSVSERPTEAFF.

This chain uses TRBV28 with TRBJ2-3; D may be TRBD2 (5 bases). The CDR3 runs 14 residues. CDR1 is MDHEN and CDR2 is SYDVKM in the germline V gene. Trimming took off 3 bases at V and 4 bases at J, with 11 bases between the two ends. The CDR3 loop reads CASSLVTSSDTQYF. The DNA of the CDR3 is TGTGCCAGCAGTTTGGTTACTAGTTCAGATACGCAGTATTTT.

This chain links TRBV28 with TRBJ2-2, with TRBD2 matching 8 bases. Per the germline V gene, CDR1 is MDHEN and CDR2 is SYDVKM. The CDR3 consists of 15 residues. After removal of 6 bases from V and 7 bases from J, the junction contained 10 bases not matched to a gene. The CDR3 reads CASSNSGRTVGELFF. The CDR3 nucleotides read TGTGCCAGCAGCAACAGCGGGAGAACGGTCGGGGAGCTGTTTTTT.